This record concerns one TCR beta chain sequence. Its antigen is not known. Unrecorded immune exposures were likely, despite nominal health at sampling. The data stem from a study of cytomegalovirus exposure and HLA in healthy donors. Study results and caveats: Follow-up analysis later connected one missense variant in DCLRE1C with trimming of TCR beta V- and J-genes. Later on, an analysis tied 18,000 or so TCR beta sequences to HLA alleles at 0.05 false discovery rate.

The PCR was carried out with 60 Vbeta primers and 13 Jbeta primers. Original analysis: Per a later analysis, the number of unique TCR beta chains was approximately 80 million, of which roughly 10 million were shared. Data came from immunoSEQ multiplex PCR; TCRdb stores just in-frame clones and leaves some out. D and trimming were read from the DNA, whereas the V and J calls and clone size are those reported in that table. The sample's table shows fewer than 200,000 clones. The CDR3 totals 17 residues. CDR1 is SGHRS and CDR2 is YFSETQ in the germline V gene. Trimming took off 4 bases at V and 5 bases at J, with 24 bases between the two ends.

This chain links TRBV5-1 with TRBJ2-5; TRBD2 might be the D (5 bases). The receptor comes from a man aged 30 to 39 in good health and CMV-seronegative. The sequencing input was PBMCs. CDR3 in amino acids: CASSPPSPYSPRETQYF. In DNA form, the CDR3 reads TGCGCCAGCAGCCCCCCTAGCCCCTATTCCCCCAGGGAGACCCAGTACTTC.